Listed here are 13 T cell receptor beta chains from one sample, sequenced in a study of control samples from healthy donors and cancer patients. Measured with immunoSEQ multiplex PCR; TCRdb has only the in-frame clones, and not every one. The sample has approximately 89,000 clones; roughly 86% are singletons. Sequencing was performed on blood. The receptor set was obtained from a man in his thirties or forties in good health.

The chain joins TRBV27 to TRBJ2-3, with 12 bases aligning to TRBD2. After removal of 5 bases from V and 0 bases from J, the junction contained 6 bases not matched to a gene. Germline CDR1 is MNHEY and CDR2 is SMNVEV (reference sequence). The CDR3 loop spans 17 amino acids. Written as DNA, the CDR3 is TGTGCCAGCAGTCCCCTAGCGGGGGGGCCAAGCACAGATACGCAGTATTTT. Translation gives CASSPLAGGPSTDTQYF.

This chain joins TRBV19 and TRBJ1-1; D is perhaps TRBD1 (6 bases). CDR1 is LNHDA and CDR2 is SQIVND in the germline V gene (reference sequence). The V gene lost 9 bases and the J gene lost 3 bases, with 11 bases spanning the gap. The CDR3 extends over 12 amino acids. The CDR3 DNA sequence: TGTGCCAGCCAAACAGGGTACACTGAAGCTTTCTTT. Its protein product is CASQTGYTEAFF.

This clone appeared a single time. The J gene is TRBJ2-5, the V gene TRBV29-1, with a tentative D call TRBD2 (7 bases). The germline V and J ends were trimmed by 3 bases and 3 bases, with 11 bases remaining between them. Germline CDR1 is SQVTM and CDR2 is ANQGSEA. The CDR3 consists of 13 residues. The CDR3 DNA is TGCAGCGTTGAGGGGGCGGGGGAAGAGACCCAGTACTTC. Its translation: CSVEGAGEETQYF.

The gene calls are TRBV6-5 and TRBJ1-4; D call uncertain. The CDR3 has 12 residues. Germline V gene data show CDR1 as MNHEY and CDR2 as SVGAGI. Trimming removed 6 bases at V and 9 bases at J, with 11 bases between. This CDR3 reads CASRTGFQKLFF. The DNA for the CDR3 is TGTGCCAGCAGGACGGGGTTCCAAAAACTGTTTTTT.

The count of this clone is one. This chain links TRBV5-1 with TRBJ2-3; D not certain. CDR1 and CDR2 from the germline V gene are SGHRS and YFSETQ. The germline V and J ends were trimmed by 0 bases and 0 bases, with 8 bases remaining between them. This CDR3 contains 15 residues. DNA of the CDR3: TGCGCCAGCAGCTTGGGACTGGAGAGCACAGATACGCAGTATTTT. Translating gives CASSLGLESTDTQYF.

The rearrangement links TRBV4-1 to TRBJ2-7, with TRBD1 matching over 8 bases. In germline, CDR1 is MGHRA, CDR2 YSYEKL. This CDR3 contains 16 residues. V lost 1 base and J lost 2; bases outside the gene matches: 7. As DNA, the CDR3 is TGCGCCAGCAGCCAAGTATGGACAGGGACACCCTACGAGCAGTACTTC. Its protein is CASSQVWTGTPYEQYF.

The V call is TRBV19, the J call TRBJ2-1, with 10 bases that match TRBD2. This CDR3 is 16 amino acids long. Per the germline V gene, CDR1 is LNHDA and CDR2 is SQIVND (reference sequence). The V and J ends lost 3 bases and 2 bases, in that order; junction bases with no gene match: 4. The CDR3 coding sequence is TGTGCCAGTAGTATGGTCAGCGGGGGGGCCTACAATGAGCAGTTCTTC. This sequence encodes CASSMVSGGAYNEQFF.

The chain joins TRBV6-4 to TRBJ1-1; no clear D. Germline CDR1 MRHNA, CDR2 SNTAGT. This CDR3 has 13 residues. Trimming removed 6 bases from V and 1 base from J, with 9 bases in between. The CDR3 reads CASRTDGNTEAFF. The CDR3 nucleotides are TGTGCCAGCAGGACTGACGGGAACACTGAAGCTTTCTTT.

The chain joins TRBV5-6 to TRBJ2-3; the D gene could be TRBD1 or TRBD2 (6 bases each). There are 15 residues in the CDR3. Trimming removed 4 bases from V and 0 bases from J, with 12 bases in between. CDR1 SGHDT and CDR2 YYEEEE come from the germline V gene. The CDR3 DNA reads as TGTGCCAGCAGCCCGATGGGGGGCAGCACAGATACGCAGTATTTT. Residues: CASSPMGGSTDTQYF.

This clone has a single count. This chain connects TRBV7-3 to TRBJ2-6; weak D call: TRBD1 (5 bases). V dropped 8 bases and J dropped 0 bases, with 11 bases sitting between them. CDR1 and CDR2 from the germline V gene are SGHTA and FQGTGA. The CDR3 is made up of 15 amino acids. CDR3 region: CASGREGSGANVLTF. The CDR3 DNA follows: TGTGCCAGCGGCAGGGAAGGCTCTGGGGCCAACGTCCTGACTTTC.

The rearrangement joins TRBV6-5 to TRBJ1-1, with 10 bases that match TRBD1. The CDR3 covers 14 residues. With V trimmed by 2 bases and J by 4 bases, 1 base remained unmatched. Germline assignment: CDR1 MNHEY and CDR2 SVGAGI. Written as DNA, the CDR3 is TGTGCCAGCAGTTACCGGACAGGGGGCACTGAAGCTTTCTTT. Translated, it gives CASSYRTGGTEAFF.

The V and J genes are TRBV3-1 (or the pseudogene TRBV3-2) and TRBJ2-3, with D unresolved. The germline CDR1 and CDR2 sequences are LGHDT and YNNKEL (reference sequence). This CDR3 is built from 15 residues. V was shortened by 2 bases and J by 3 bases, with 12 bases between the two germline ends. CDR3 protein: CASSQNTGPTDTQYF. As DNA, the CDR3 is TGTGCCAGCAGCCAAAACACTGGGCCTACAGATACGCAGTATTTT.

The chain uses TRBV6-5 and TRBJ1-2; maybe TRBD1 (6 bases). V lost 11 bases to trimming and J lost 1 base, with 14 bases between them. This CDR3 has 13 residues. From germline, CDR1 is MNHEY and CDR2 SVGAGI. The CDR3 DNA follows: TGTGCCGGGACACAGGGACTTAACTATGGCTACACCTTC. Its translation is CAGTQGLNYGYTF.